In this sample, the clone carrying this TCR beta chain turned up a few times. One end of the junction does not line up with germline, which may come from a read error. This CDR3 has 11 residues. Germline V gene sequence: CDR1 SGHRS, CDR2 YFSETQ. These data come from a study of beta chain features in type 1 diabetes. Study details: Sorted cells from all samples, numbering roughly 100 million, were examined.

The authors sorted CD4+ naive, central memory, regulatory and stem cell-like memory cells via CD45RO/CCR7/CD25/CD127/CD95/CD27. Each sorted fraction was over 95% pure. The entirety of the isolated RNA underwent reverse transcription, so expressed TCRB transcripts were sequenced. Data came from immunoSEQ multiplex PCR; TCRdb stores just in-frame clones and leaves some out. Of under 400,000 clones in the sample, approximately 15% were seen once. The source is a man aged 25-45 years in good health. V is TRBV5-1 and J is TRBJ2-2; D is unclear. Sequencing used central memory CD4+ T cells from blood. CDR3 nucleotides: TGCGCCAGCAGGAACTCCGGGGAGCTGTTTTTT. The encoded protein is CASRNSGELFF.